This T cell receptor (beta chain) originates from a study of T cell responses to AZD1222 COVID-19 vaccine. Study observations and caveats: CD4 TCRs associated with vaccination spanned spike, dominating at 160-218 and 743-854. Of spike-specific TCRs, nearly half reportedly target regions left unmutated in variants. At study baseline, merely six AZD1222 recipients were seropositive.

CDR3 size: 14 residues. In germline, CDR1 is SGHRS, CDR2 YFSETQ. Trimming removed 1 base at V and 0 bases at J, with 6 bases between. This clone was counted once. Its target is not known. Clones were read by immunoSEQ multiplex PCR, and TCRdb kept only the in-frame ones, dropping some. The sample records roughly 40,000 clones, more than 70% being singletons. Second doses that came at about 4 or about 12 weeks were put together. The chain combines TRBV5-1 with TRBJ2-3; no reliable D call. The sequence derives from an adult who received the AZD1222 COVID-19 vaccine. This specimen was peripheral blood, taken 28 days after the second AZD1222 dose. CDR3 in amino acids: CASSLTRSTDTQYF. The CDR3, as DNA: TGCGCCAGCAGCTTGACACGAAGCACAGATACGCAGTATTTT.